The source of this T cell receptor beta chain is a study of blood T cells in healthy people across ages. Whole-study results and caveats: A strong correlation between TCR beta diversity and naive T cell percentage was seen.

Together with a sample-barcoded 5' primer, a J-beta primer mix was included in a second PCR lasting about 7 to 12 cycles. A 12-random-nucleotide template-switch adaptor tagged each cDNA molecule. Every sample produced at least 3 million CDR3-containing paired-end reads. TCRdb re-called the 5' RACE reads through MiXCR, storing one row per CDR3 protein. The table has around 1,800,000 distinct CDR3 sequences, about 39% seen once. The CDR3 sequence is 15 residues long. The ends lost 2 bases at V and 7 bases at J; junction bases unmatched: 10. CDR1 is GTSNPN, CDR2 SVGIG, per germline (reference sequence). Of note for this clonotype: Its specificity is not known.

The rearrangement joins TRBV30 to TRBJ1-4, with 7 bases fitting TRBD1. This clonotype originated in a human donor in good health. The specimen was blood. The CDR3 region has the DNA TGTGCCTGGAGTTTGCGGACAGGAGGGATTGAAAAACTGTTTTTT. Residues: CAWSLRTGGIEKLFF.